The 15 T cell receptor beta chains reported below all come from one sample, sequenced in a study of blood T cell repertoires in COVID-19. Libraries were prepared by immunoSEQ multiplex PCR; TCRdb keeps only in-frame clonotypes and omits some of them. The sample yields about 71,000 clones, around 83% seen once. Sequenced: peripheral blood. These receptors all stem from a man in his sixties or seventies with acute or convalescent COVID-19.

This clone was counted a single time. The rearrangement joins TRBV7-7 to TRBJ2-7, with a tentative D call TRBD1 (6 bases). Deletions cut 1 base from V and 6 bases from J, with 13 bases between. The CDR3 is 14 amino acids. CDR1 SSHAT and CDR2 FNYEAQ come from the germline V gene (reference sequence). CDR3 loop: CASSLVAQGSEQYF. The CDR3 DNA reads TGTGCCAGCAGCTTAGTGGCACAGGGAAGCGAGCAGTACTTC.

This chain joins TRBV4-2 and TRBJ1-6, with D maybe TRBD1 (6 bases). In germline, CDR1 is LGHNA, CDR2 YNFKEQ. V shed 0 bases and J shed 7 bases, with 10 bases lying between them. The CDR3 has 15 residues. The CDR3 loop is CASSQDTGWNSPLHF. The CDR3, as DNA: TGTGCCAGCAGCCAAGATACAGGGTGGAATTCACCCCTCCACTTT.

The chain links TRBV5-1 to TRBJ1-6; 7 nucleotides line up with TRBD1. Germline-derived CDR1 and CDR2 are SGHRS and YFSETQ. The CDR3 is 15 amino acids. V dropped 4 bases and J dropped 5; count of bases not matched to a gene: 6. CDR3 nucleotide sequence: TGCGCCAGCAGCCCACCGGGACAGCATAATTCACCCCTCCACTTT. As protein: CASSPPGQHNSPLHF.

This clone has a handful of counts. This chain uses TRBV19 with TRBJ2-1; D is ambiguous. The germline V gene has CDR1 LNHDA and CDR2 SQIVND (reference sequence). Trimming pared 0 bases from V and 2 bases from J, leaving 8 bases between. This CDR3 region has 15 residues. In DNA, the CDR3 is TGTGCCAGTAGTATAGAGTACTCTACCTACAATGAGCAGTTCTTC. Its protein product is CASSIEYSTYNEQFF.

The rearrangement uses TRBV19 and TRBJ2-5; 7 bases are shared with TRBD2. J lost 6 bases, V lost 5 bases, and 9 bases had no gene match. CDR1 is LNHDA, CDR2 SQIVND, per germline (reference sequence). The CDR3 has 14 residues. The CDR3: CASSPGTTEKTQYF. As DNA, the CDR3 is TGTGCCAGTAGTCCCGGGACTACCGAAAAGACCCAGTACTTC.

This chain links TRBV6-4 with TRBJ1-4, with D uncertain. Germline CDR1 MRHNA, CDR2 SNTAGT. This CDR3 region has 18 residues. Trimming left V 0 bases short and J 0 bases short, with 14 bases between. The CDR3 DNA follows: TGTGCCAGCAGTGACTCTCCACACCTTTCATCAACTAATGAAAAACTGTTTTTT. Translating it yields CASSDSPHLSSTNEKLFF.

V gene TRBV11-2 combines with J gene TRBJ2-7; 7 nucleotides agree with TRBD1. The J segment lost 3 bases and the V segment lost 5 bases, leaving 10 bases of the junction unmatched. This CDR3 is 15 amino acids long. Germline values: CDR1 SGHAT, CDR2 FQNNGV. DNA for the CDR3: TGTGCCAGCAGCATAACGGGACAGAGATTCTACGAGCAGTACTTC. Residues: CASSITGQRFYEQYF.

The rearrangement links TRBV28 to TRBJ2-2, with D maybe TRBD1 (6 bases). V was cut by 5 bases and J by 2 bases, with 12 bases left in between. Per the germline V gene, CDR1 is MDHEN and CDR2 is SYDVKM. This CDR3 comprises 15 residues. Here the CDR3 DNA reads TGTGCCAGCAGTCCTCCGACAGGCAACACCGGGGAGCTGTTTTTT. This encodes CASSPPTGNTGELFF.

The chain employs TRBV6-2 or TRBV6-3 and TRBJ1-5; maybe TRBD1 (6 bases). Trimming pared 7 bases from V and 5 bases from J, leaving 15 bases between. The CDR3 runs 14 residues. Germline values: CDR1 MNHEY, CDR2 SVGEGT. The CDR3 region has the DNA TGTGCCAGCACCCCTTCCACAGGGTATCAGCCCCAGCATTTT. Its protein is CASTPSTGYQPQHF.

The V and J genes are TRBV9 and TRBJ2-3, with D possibly being TRBD1 (5 bases). Germline assignment: CDR1 SGDLS and CDR2 YYNGEE. The CDR3 is 18 amino acids. V dropped 0 bases and J dropped 1 base, with 18 bases sitting between them. The CDR3 reads CASSVDLTQVGGTDTQYF. Here the CDR3 DNA reads TGTGCCAGCAGCGTAGACCTGACACAGGTTGGGGGCACAGATACGCAGTATTTT.

This clone was observed once. The chain is built from TRBV7-2 and TRBJ2-2; TRBD1 might be the D (5 bases). Trimming left V 0 bases short and J 8 bases short, with 10 bases between. The CDR3 extends over 14 amino acids. Germline V gene lookup returns CDR1 SGHTA and CDR2 FQGNSA. CDR3 sequence: CASSLARRAGELFF. The CDR3 DNA reads TGTGCCAGCAGCTTAGCGCGCAGGGCAGGGGAGCTGTTTTTT. Combining the CDR3 with reference TRBV7-2 and TRBJ2-2 gives the whole variable domain GAGVSQSPSNKVTEKGKDVELRCDPISGHTALYWYRQSLGQGLEFLIYFQGNSAPDKSGLPSDRFSAERTGGSVSTLTIQRTQQEDSAVYLCASSLARRAGELFFGEGSRLTVL.

This sequence joins TRBV30 and TRBJ2-1; a possible D gene is TRBD1 (6 bases). The CDR3 has 15 residues. Between the trimmed V and J ends, which lost 2 bases and 4 bases, there was a span of 15 bases. Germline-derived CDR1 and CDR2 are GTSNPN and SVGIG (reference sequence). In nucleotides, the CDR3 is TGTGCCTGGAGTATTGGGGGCGTAAGTTACAATGAGCAGTTCTTC. Protein sequence: CAWSIGGVSYNEQFF. Full variable domain (remainder filled in from reference TRBV30 and TRBJ2-1): SQTIHQWPATLVQPVGSPLSLECTVEGTSNPNLYWYRQAAGRGLQLLFYSVGIGQISSEVPQNLSASRPQDRQFILSSKKLLLSDSGFYLCAWSIGGVSYNEQFFGPGTRLTVL.

A single count supports this clone. This chain connects TRBV27 to TRBJ2-7; 9 nucleotides line up with TRBD1. The junction had 7 bases not matched to a gene; V was cut back by 5 bases and J by 5 bases. This CDR3 region has 14 residues. Germline lookup yields CDR1 MNHEY and CDR2 SMNVEV (reference sequence). As DNA, the CDR3 is TGTGCCAGCAGTAAACAGGACAGGGGCCACGAGCAGTACTTC. Translation gives CASSKQDRGHEQYF.

The CDR3 nucleotides read TGTGCCAGCAGCCAAGATAGTTCGGGAGCGCAATTCTCCTACGAGCAGTACTTC. It encodes CASSQDSSGAQFSYEQYF. V usage is TRBV3-1 (or the pseudogene TRBV3-2) and J usage is TRBJ2-7, with D perhaps TRBD2 (6 bases). V lost 0 bases to trimming and J lost 0 bases, with 18 bases between them. This CDR3 spans 18 amino acids. Germline CDR1 reads LGHDT; CDR2 reads YNNKEL (reference sequence).

The sample holds a few counts of this clone. This chain uses TRBV28 with TRBJ1-2; 7 positions agree with TRBD1. J was trimmed by 0 bases and V by 8 bases; bases with no gene match: 6. This CDR3 has 14 amino acids. The germline V gene has CDR1 MDHEN and CDR2 SYDVKM. CDR3 in amino acids: CASGGQETNYGYTF. The CDR3 DNA follows: TGTGCCAGCGGAGGACAGGAGACTAACTATGGCTACACCTTC.